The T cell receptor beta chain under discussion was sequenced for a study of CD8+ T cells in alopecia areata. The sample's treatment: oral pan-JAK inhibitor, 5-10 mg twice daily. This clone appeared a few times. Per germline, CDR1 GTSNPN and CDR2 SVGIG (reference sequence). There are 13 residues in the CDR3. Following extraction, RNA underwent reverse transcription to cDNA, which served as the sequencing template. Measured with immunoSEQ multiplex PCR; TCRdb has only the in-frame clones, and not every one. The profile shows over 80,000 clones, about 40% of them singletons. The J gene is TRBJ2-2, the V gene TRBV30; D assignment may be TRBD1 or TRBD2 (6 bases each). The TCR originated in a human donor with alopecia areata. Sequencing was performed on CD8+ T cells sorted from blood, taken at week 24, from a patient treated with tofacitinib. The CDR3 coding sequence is TGTGTCACGAGGGGGGCGAACACCGGGGAGCTGTTTTTT. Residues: CVTRGANTGELFF.